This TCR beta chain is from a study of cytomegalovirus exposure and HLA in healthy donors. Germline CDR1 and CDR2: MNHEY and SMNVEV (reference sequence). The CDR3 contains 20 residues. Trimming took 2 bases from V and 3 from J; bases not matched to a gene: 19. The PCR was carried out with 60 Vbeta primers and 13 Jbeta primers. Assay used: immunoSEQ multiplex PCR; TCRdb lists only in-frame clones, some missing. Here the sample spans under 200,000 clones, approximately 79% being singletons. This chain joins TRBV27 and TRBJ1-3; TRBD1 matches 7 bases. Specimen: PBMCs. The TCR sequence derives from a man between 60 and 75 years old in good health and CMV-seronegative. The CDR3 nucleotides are TGTGCCAGCAGTTTACCTGGACTGCCATACAGGGGACAAAGTGGAAACACCATATATTTT. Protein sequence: CASSLPGLPYRGQSGNTIYF.